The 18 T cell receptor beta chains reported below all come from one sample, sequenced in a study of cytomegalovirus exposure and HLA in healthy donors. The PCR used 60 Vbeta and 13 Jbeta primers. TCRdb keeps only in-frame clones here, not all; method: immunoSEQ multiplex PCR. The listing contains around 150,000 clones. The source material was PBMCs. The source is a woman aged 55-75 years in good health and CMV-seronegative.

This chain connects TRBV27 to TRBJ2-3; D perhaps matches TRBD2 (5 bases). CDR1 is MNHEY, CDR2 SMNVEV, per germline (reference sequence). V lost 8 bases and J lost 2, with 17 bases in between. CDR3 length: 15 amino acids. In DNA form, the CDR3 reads TGTGCCAGCTCTCAGCGGCCCCGATTCACAGATACGCAGTATTTT. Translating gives CASSQRPRFTDTQYF.

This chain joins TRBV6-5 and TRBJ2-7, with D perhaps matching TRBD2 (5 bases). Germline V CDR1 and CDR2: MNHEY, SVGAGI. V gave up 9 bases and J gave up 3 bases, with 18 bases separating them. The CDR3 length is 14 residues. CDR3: CASPEEVGLYEQYF. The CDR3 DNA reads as TGTGCCAGTCCCGAGGAGGTTGGGCTCTACGAGCAGTACTTC.

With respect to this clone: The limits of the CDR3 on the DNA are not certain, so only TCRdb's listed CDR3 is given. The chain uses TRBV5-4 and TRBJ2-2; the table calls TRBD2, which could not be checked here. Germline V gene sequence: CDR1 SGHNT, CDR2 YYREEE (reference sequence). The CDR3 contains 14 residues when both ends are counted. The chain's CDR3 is CVSSLDFGAGELFF.

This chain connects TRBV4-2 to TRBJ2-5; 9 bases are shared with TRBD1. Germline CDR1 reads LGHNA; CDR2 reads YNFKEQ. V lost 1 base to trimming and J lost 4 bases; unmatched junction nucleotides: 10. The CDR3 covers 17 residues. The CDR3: CASSQAGDRVKRETQYF. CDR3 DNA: TGTGCCAGCAGCCAAGCCGGGGACAGGGTTAAACGAGAGACCCAGTACTTC.

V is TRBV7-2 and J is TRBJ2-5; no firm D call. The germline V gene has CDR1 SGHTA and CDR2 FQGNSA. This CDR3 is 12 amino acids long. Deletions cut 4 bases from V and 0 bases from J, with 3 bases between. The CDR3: CASSYNQETQYF. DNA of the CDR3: TGTGCCAGCAGCTACAACCAAGAGACCCAGTACTTC.

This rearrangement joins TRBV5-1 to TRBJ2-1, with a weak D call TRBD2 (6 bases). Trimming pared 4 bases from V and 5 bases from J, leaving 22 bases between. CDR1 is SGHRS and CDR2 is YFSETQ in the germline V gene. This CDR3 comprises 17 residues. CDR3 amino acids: CASSGRGLYLDNNEQFF. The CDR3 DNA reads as TGCGCCAGCAGCGGAAGGGGACTCTACCTGGATAACAATGAGCAGTTCTTC.

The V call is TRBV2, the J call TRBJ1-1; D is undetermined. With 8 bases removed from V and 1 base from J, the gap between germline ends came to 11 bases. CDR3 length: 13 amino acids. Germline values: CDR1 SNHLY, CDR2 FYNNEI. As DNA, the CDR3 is TGTGCCAGCGGTTTCGAGAAGAACACTGAAGCTTTCTTT. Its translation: CASGFEKNTEAFF.

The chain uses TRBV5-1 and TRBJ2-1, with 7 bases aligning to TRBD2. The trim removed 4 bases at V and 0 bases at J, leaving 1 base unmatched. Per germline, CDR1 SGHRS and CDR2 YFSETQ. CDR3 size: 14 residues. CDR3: CASSGGDSYNEQFF. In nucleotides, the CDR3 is TGCGCCAGCAGCGGGGGGGACTCCTACAATGAGCAGTTCTTC.

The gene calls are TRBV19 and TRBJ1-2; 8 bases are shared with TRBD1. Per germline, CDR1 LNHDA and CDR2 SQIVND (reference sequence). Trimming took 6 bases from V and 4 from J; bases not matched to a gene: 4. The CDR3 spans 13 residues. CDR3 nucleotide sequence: TGTGCCAGTAGCAGGGGGCGCGGCTATGGCTACACCTTC. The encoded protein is CASSRGRGYGYTF.

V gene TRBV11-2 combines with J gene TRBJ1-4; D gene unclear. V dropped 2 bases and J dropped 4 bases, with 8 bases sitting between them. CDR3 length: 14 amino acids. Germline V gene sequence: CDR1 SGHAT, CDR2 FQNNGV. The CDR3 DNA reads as TGTGCCAGCAGCTTAAATCCCGGTAATGAAAAACTGTTTTTT. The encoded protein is CASSLNPGNEKLFF.

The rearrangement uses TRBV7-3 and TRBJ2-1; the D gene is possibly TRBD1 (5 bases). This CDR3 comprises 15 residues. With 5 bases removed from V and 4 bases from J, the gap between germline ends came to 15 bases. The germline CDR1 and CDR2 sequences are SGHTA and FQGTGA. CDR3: CASSPKQGSYNEQFF. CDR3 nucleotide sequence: TGTGCCAGCAGCCCGAAGCAGGGATCATACAATGAGCAGTTCTTC.

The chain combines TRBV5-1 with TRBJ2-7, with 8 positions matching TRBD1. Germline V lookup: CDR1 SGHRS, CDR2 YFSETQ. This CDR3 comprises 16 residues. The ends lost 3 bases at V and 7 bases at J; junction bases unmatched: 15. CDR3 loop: CASSSRQGRISGEQYF. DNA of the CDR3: TGCGCCAGCAGCTCCCGACAGGGGCGAATTTCGGGGGAGCAGTACTTC.

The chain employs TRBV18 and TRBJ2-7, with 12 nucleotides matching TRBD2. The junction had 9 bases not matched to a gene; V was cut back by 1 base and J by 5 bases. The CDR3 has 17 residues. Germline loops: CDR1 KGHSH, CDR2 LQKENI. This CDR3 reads CASSPLPTSGSSNEQYF. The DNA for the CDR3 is TGTGCCAGCTCACCACTCCCGACTAGCGGGAGTTCCAACGAGCAGTACTTC.

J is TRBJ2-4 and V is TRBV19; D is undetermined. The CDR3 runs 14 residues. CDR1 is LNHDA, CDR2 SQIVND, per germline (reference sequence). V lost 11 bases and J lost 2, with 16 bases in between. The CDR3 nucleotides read TGTGCCCTCAGGCCACTCAGGTCCAAAAACATTCAGTACTTC. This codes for CALRPLRSKNIQYF.

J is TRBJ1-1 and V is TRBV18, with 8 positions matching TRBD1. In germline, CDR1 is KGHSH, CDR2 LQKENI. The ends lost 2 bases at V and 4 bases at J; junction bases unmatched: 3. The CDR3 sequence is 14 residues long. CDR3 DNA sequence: TGTGCCAGCTCACCATTGACAGGGGCCACTGAAGCTTTCTTT. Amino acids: CASSPLTGATEAFF.

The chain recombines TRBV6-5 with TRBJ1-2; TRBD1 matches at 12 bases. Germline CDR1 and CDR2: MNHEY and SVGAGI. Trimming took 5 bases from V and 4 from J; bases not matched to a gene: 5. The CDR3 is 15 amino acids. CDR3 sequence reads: CASSLGTGGAYGYTF. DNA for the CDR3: TGTGCCAGCAGTCTCGGGACAGGGGGCGCCTATGGCTACACCTTC.

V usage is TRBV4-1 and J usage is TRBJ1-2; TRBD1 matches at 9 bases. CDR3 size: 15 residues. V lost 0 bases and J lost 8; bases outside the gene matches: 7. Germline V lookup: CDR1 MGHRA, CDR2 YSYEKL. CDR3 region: CASSQDGTGKGGYTF. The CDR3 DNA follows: TGCGCCAGCAGCCAAGATGGGACAGGGAAGGGGGGCTACACCTTC.

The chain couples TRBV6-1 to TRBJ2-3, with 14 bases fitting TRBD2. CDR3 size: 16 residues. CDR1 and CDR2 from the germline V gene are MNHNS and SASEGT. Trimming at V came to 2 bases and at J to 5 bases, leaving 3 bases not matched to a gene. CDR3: CASSERTSGRIDTQYF. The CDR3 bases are TGTGCCAGCAGTGAACGGACTAGCGGGAGGATAGATACGCAGTATTTT.